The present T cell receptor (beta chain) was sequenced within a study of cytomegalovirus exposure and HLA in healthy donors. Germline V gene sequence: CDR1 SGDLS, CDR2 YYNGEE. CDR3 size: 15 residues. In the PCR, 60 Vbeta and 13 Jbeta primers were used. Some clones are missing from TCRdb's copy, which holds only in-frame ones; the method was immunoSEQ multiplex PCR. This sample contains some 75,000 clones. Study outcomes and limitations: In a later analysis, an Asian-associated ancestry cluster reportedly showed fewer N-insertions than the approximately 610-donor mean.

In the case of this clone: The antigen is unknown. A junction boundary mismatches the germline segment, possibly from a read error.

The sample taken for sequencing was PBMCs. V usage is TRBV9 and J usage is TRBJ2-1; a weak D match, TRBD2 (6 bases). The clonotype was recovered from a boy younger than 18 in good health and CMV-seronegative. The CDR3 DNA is TGTGCCAACAGCGTAGAGGAGGGAACGCTCAATGAGCAGTTCTTC. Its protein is CANSVEEGTLNEQFF.